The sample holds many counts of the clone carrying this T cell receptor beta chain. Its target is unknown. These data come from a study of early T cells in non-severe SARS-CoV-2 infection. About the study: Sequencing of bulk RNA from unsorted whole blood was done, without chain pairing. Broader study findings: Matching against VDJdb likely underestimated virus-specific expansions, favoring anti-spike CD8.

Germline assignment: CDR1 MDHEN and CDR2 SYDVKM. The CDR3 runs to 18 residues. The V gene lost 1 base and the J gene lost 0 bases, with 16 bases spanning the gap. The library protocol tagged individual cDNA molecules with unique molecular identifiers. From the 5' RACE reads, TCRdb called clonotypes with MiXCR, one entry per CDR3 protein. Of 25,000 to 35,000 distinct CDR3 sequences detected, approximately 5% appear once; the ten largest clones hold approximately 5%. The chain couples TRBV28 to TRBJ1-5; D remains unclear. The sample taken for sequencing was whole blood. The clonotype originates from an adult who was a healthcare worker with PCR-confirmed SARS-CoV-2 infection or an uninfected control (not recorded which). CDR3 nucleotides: TGTGCCAGCAGTTTATTCCCCCGTGGGGTCTATAGCAATCAGCCCCAGCATTTT. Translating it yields CASSLFPRGVYSNQPQHF.